This passage covers 19 T cell receptor beta chains from one sample sequenced in a study of cytomegalovirus exposure and HLA in healthy donors. The PCR made use of 60 Vbeta and 13 Jbeta primers. This table comes from immunoSEQ multiplex PCR, and its TCRdb copy is limited to in-frame clones, with some not included. The sample records 150,000 to 200,000 clones, around 87% being singletons. Sequenced: PBMCs. These receptors all stem from a woman between 18 and 29 years old in good health and CMV-seronegative.

Written as DNA, the CDR3 is TGTGCCAGCAGCGACCGGGACATAGTCCCTGAGCAGTTCTTC. Translated, it gives CASSDRDIVPEQFF. The rearrangement uses TRBV9 and TRBJ2-1; TRBD1 is a possible D gene (6 bases). Germline CDR1 and CDR2: SGDLS and YYNGEE. CDR3 length: 14 amino acids. V was cut by 3 bases and J by 9 bases, with 16 bases left in between. Full variable domain (missing parts from reference TRBV9 and TRBJ2-1): DSGVTQTPKHLITATGQRVTLRCSPRSGDLSVYWYQQSLDQGLQFLIQYYNGEERAKGNILERFSAQQFPDLHSELNLSSLELGDSALYFCASSDRDIVPEQFFGPGTRLTVL.

The chain uses TRBV11-3 and TRBJ2-3, with 10 bases identical to TRBD2. The V gene end was trimmed by 4 bases and the J gene end by 5 bases; junction bases not matched to a gene: 6. The germline V gene encodes CDR1 SGHNT and CDR2 YENEEA. The CDR3 loop spans 15 amino acids. The DNA for the CDR3 is TGTGCCAGCAGCTCCCTAGCGGGAGTTGGAGATACGCAGTATTTT. Protein sequence: CASSSLAGVGDTQYF.

For this clone: The sample has other DNA sequences that encode this CDR3 too. The rearrangement joins TRBV15 to TRBJ2-7; 7 bases fit TRBD1. Germline V gene sequence: CDR1 LNHNV, CDR2 YYDKDF (reference sequence). CDR3 length: 13 residues. V dropped 5 bases and J dropped 4; count of bases not matched to a gene: 5. The CDR3 loop reads CATSWDSTYEQYF. As DNA, the CDR3 is TGTGCCACCAGCTGGGACAGCACTTACGAGCAGTACTTC. The full variable domain, in which reference TRBV15 and TRBJ2-7 provide the parts outside the CDR3, is DAMVIQNPRYQVTQFGKPVTLSCSQTLNHNVMYWYQQKSSQAPKLLFHYYDKDFNNEADTPDNFQSRRPNTSFCFLDIRSPGLGDTAMYLCATSWDSTYEQYFGPGTRLTVT.

This clone was seen just once. This chain joins TRBV4-1 and TRBJ1-3; possible D gene TRBD1, 6 bases. The CDR3 covers 16 residues. V dropped 2 bases and J dropped 3 bases, with 14 bases sitting between them. Germline V gene sequence: CDR1 MGHRA, CDR2 YSYEKL. In nucleotides, the CDR3 is TGCGCCAGCAGCCAACCCAGGACAGCCCATGGAAACACCATATATTTT. Translated: CASSQPRTAHGNTIYF.

This chain connects TRBV4-1 to TRBJ2-1, with 13 bases identical to TRBD2. The CDR3 has 18 amino acids. Germline V gene lookup returns CDR1 MGHRA and CDR2 YSYEKL. J was trimmed by 7 bases and V by 0 bases; bases with no gene match: 9. Here the CDR3 DNA reads TGCGCCAGCAGCCAAGATAGCCAGGGACTAGCGGGGATAAATGAGCAGTTCTTC. This codes for CASSQDSQGLAGINEQFF.

The V call is TRBV19, the J call TRBJ2-3, with TRBD2 matching 9 bases. Germline lookup yields CDR1 LNHDA and CDR2 SQIVND (reference sequence). This CDR3 has 16 amino acids. J was trimmed by 0 bases and V by 2 bases; bases with no gene match: 3. The CDR3: CASSIFSGGSTDTQYF. In nucleotides, the CDR3 is TGTGCCAGTAGTATATTTAGCGGGGGCAGCACAGATACGCAGTATTTT. The full variable domain, in which reference TRBV19 and TRBJ2-3 provide the parts outside the CDR3, is DGGITQSPKYLFRKEGQNVTLSCEQNLNHDAMYWYRQDPGQGLRLIYYSQIVNDFQKGDIAEGYSVSREKKESFPLTVTSAQKNPTAFYLCASSIFSGGSTDTQYFGPGTRLTVL.

This chain uses TRBV7-2 with TRBJ1-6; no clear D gene. Germline V lookup: CDR1 SGHTA, CDR2 FQGNSA. The CDR3 contains 17 residues. V was pared by 6 bases and J by 0 bases, with 15 bases between. The CDR3 reads CASSSLDRSSYNSPLHF. Written as DNA, the CDR3 is TGTGCCAGCAGTTCCCTAGATCGGAGCTCCTATAATTCACCCCTCCACTTT. Full variable domain (outside the CDR3, taken from reference TRBV7-2 and TRBJ1-6): GAGVSQSPSNKVTEKGKDVELRCDPISGHTALYWYRQSLGQGLEFLIYFQGNSAPDKSGLPSDRFSAERTGGSVSTLTIQRTQQEDSAVYLCASSSLDRSSYNSPLHFGNGTRLTVT.

V and J are TRBV5-5 and TRBJ2-2; the match to TRBD2 covers 11 bases. Trimming removed 3 bases from V and 5 bases from J; junction bases left unmatched: 9. Germline values: CDR1 SGHKS, CDR2 YYEKEE (reference sequence). This CDR3 contains 17 residues. As DNA, the CDR3 is TGTGCCAGCAGCTGGGCGTCGCTAGCGGGGGGAACCGGGGAGCTGTTTTTT. It encodes CASSWASLAGGTGELFF.

This clone was found a few times. V usage is TRBV6-1 and J usage is TRBJ2-3; D unresolved. Between the trimmed V and J ends, which lost 6 bases and 6 bases, there was a span of 7 bases. This CDR3 has 11 amino acids. The germline V gene encodes CDR1 MNHNS and CDR2 SASEGT. The CDR3 region has the DNA TGTGCCAGCAGCCTCACTGATACGCAGTATTTT. Amino acids: CASSLTDTQYF.

The V and J genes are TRBV6-5 and TRBJ1-5; 8 bases are a match to TRBD1. The V segment lost 6 bases and the J segment 6 bases; nucleotides outside the gene matches: 7. Looked up from germline, CDR1 is MNHEY and CDR2 is SVGAGI. The CDR3 is made up of 14 amino acids. Here the CDR3 reads CASRADRGSQPQHF. In DNA, the CDR3 is TGTGCCAGCAGAGCAGACAGGGGCAGTCAGCCCCAGCATTTT.

The chain couples TRBV6-1 to TRBJ1-2; D remains ambiguous. The CDR3 runs 14 residues. V dropped 4 bases and J dropped 6 bases, with 15 bases sitting between them. The germline gives CDR1 MNHNS, CDR2 SASEGT. Written as DNA, the CDR3 is TGTGCCAGCAGTGCCCCCGGTAGGAGTGATGGCTACACCTTC. Amino acids: CASSAPGRSDGYTF.

The J gene is TRBJ1-4, the V gene TRBV7-6; weak D call: TRBD1 (6 bases). V was clipped by 5 bases and J by 6 bases, with 28 bases between them. Germline V gene lookup returns CDR1 SGHVS and CDR2 FNYEAQ. CDR3 length equals 19 residues. Written as DNA, the CDR3 is TGTGCCAGCAGCCCCCTCATAGACCCTCTGGGGGGGCGCGATGAAAAACTGTTTTTT. Encoded protein: CASSPLIDPLGGRDEKLFF.

The genes are TRBV7-9 and TRBJ1-5; 8 bases are shared with TRBD1. CDR3 length: 13 amino acids. The J segment lost 10 bases and the V segment lost 4 bases, leaving 6 bases of the junction unmatched. In germline, CDR1 is SEHNR, CDR2 FQNEAQ (reference sequence). CDR3 bases: TGTGCCAGCAGCTCGGGACAGGCCGGTCCCCAGCATTTT. Translated, it gives CASSSGQAGPQHF.

The V call is TRBV6-6, the J call TRBJ1-2; D may be TRBD1 (6 bases). CDR1 and CDR2 from the germline V gene are MNHNY and SVGAGI (reference sequence). The V gene lost 4 bases and the J gene lost 8 bases, with 14 bases spanning the gap. The CDR3 is 13 amino acids. The CDR3 protein is CASSFLDREGYTF. The DNA for the CDR3 is TGTGCCAGCAGTTTCTTGGACAGAGAGGGCTACACCTTC.

This chain joins TRBV5-1 and TRBJ2-3, with 10 bases that match TRBD2. J gave up 1 base and V 4 bases, and 3 bases lay outside the gene matches. Germline V gene data show CDR1 as SGHRS and CDR2 as YFSETQ. The CDR3 length is 15 residues. The CDR3 sequence is CASSAGTSGTDTQYF. The CDR3 DNA is TGCGCCAGCAGCGCCGGGACTAGCGGCACAGATACGCAGTATTTT.

Here the CDR3 DNA reads TGTGCCAGCAGCTTACAGAATCTAGTCTCCTACAATGAGCAGTTCTTC. Its protein is CASSLQNLVSYNEQFF. The J gene is TRBJ2-1, the V gene TRBV7-9; D remains ambiguous. CDR1 and CDR2 (germline): SEHNR, FQNEAQ (reference sequence). V lost 2 bases and J lost 0, with 11 bases in between. The CDR3 has 16 amino acids.

The V gene is TRBV9, the J gene TRBJ2-3; TRBD2 might be the D (5 bases). CDR1 is SGDLS, CDR2 YYNGEE, per germline. Trimming took 1 base from V and 1 from J, leaving 10 bases between them. The CDR3 is made up of 15 amino acids. In DNA, the CDR3 is TGTGCCAGCAGCGTATCAGAGGGTCGCACAGATACGCAGTATTTT. Protein: CASSVSEGRTDTQYF.

This chain connects TRBV7-3 to TRBJ1-1; 8 bases align to TRBD1. V lost 2 bases to trimming and J lost 7 bases; unmatched junction nucleotides: 3. Germline loops: CDR1 SGHTA, CDR2 FQGTGA. This CDR3 spans 13 amino acids. In DNA, the CDR3 is TGTGCCAGCAGCTTAGGGACAGGCGGTGAAGCTTTCTTT. It specifies CASSLGTGGEAFF.

The chain uses TRBV5-8 and TRBJ1-1; D is uncertain. Trimming removed 4 bases from V and 5 bases from J, with 9 bases in between. The CDR3 totals 12 residues. CDR1 is SGHTS, CDR2 YDEGEE, per germline. The CDR3 nucleotides read TGTGCCAGCAGCGGGCCCGTGACTGAAGCTTTCTTT. This encodes CASSGPVTEAFF. Filled out from reference TRBV5-8 and TRBJ1-1, the complete variable domain reads EAGVTQSPTHLIKTRGQQATLRCSPISGHTSVYWYQQALGLGLQFLLWYDEGEERNRGNFPPRFSGRQFPNYSSELNVNALELEDSALYLCASSGPVTEAFFGQGTRLTVV.